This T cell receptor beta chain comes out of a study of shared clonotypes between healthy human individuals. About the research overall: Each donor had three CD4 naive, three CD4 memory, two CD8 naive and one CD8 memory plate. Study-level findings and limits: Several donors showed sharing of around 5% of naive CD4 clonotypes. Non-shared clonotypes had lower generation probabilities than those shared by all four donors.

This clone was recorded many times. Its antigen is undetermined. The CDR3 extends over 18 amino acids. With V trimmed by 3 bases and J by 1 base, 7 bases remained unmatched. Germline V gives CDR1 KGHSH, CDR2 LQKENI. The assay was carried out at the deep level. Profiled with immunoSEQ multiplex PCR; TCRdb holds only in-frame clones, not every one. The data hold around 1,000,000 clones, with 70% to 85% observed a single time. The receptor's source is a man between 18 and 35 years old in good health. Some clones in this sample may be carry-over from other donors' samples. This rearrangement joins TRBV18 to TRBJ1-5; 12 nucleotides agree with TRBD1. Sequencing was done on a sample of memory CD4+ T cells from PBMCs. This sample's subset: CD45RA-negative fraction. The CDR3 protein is CASSPVGTGGGSNQPQHF. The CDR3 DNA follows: TGTGCCAGCTCACCGGTTGGGACAGGGGGCGGGAGCAATCAGCCCCAGCATTTT.